This record concerns one TCR beta chain sequence. TCRdb's copy holds only in-frame clones and misses some; the assay was immunoSEQ multiplex PCR. There are 15,000 to 20,000 clones in the sample; approximately 70% occur only once, and around 2.6% lies in the top ten. V lost 1 base and J 0 bases, leaving 9 bases between the germline ends. This CDR3 comprises 15 residues. Germline CDR1 SEHNR, CDR2 FQNEAQ (reference sequence). The data belong to a study of neoadjuvant anti-PD-1 for oral cavity cancer. At the level of the study: Patients mostly received three to four biweekly nivolumab doses at 3 mg/kg before surgery.

The sequenced sample was PBMCs, obtained before nivolumab (anti-PD-1) treatment. V usage is TRBV7-9 and J usage is TRBJ1-1; no reliable D call. This clonotype originated in a person between 40 and 85 years old with oral cavity squamous cell carcinoma. Here the CDR3 reads CASSLEAGMNTEAFF. In nucleotides, the CDR3 is TGTGCCAGCAGCTTAGAGGCAGGAATGAACACTGAAGCTTTCTTT. The full variable domain, in which reference TRBV7-9 and TRBJ1-1 provide the parts outside the CDR3, is DTGVSQNPRHKITKRGQNVTFRCDPISEHNRLYWYRQTLGQGPEFLTYFQNEAQLEKSRLLSDRFSAERPKGSFSTLEIQRTEQGDSAMYLCASSLEAGMNTEAFFGQGTRLTVV.